The rows below give T cell receptor beta chains drawn from one sample of a study of chemoradiotherapy in HPV16-positive cancers. Clones were read by immunoSEQ multiplex PCR, and TCRdb kept only the in-frame ones, dropping some. The table includes approximately 35,000 clones, over 80% detected once. The source material was blood, sampled from a patient who underwent chemoradiotherapy. Receptor source: a human donor with HPV-associated anogenital cancer. The CDR3 runs from the conserved cysteine through the conserved F or W. The D gene is left open where the match is weak. Clone size appears in some rows only: once, few, many, or a class for an expanded clone.

CDR3nt	CDR3aa	d_gene	abundance	j_gene	v_gene
TGTGCCAGCAGCTTAAGGCCCACTAAGGAGCAGTTCTTC	CASSLRPTKEQFF	.	.	TRBJ2-1	TRBV5-6
TGTGCCAGCAGCCAAGATCTAGCGGGGGTTGAGACCCAGTACTTC	CASSQDLAGVETQYF	TRBD2	.	TRBJ2-5	TRBV4-2
TGTGCCAGCAGCTTCGGGGGGCCGGGAGAGACCCAGTACTTC	CASSFGGPGETQYF	.	.	TRBJ2-5	TRBV7-3
TGTGCCAGCAGCTTGGGGGTGTCACCCCTCCACTTT	CASSLGVSPLHF	.	few	TRBJ1-6	TRBV7-9
TGTGCCAGCAGCTGTTTACAGCTCTCCTACGAGCAGTACTTC	CASSCLQLSYEQYF	.	.	TRBJ2-7	TRBV5-7
TGTGCCAGCAGCAGGGGCATAGGGGTCAATCAGCCCCAGCATTTT	CASSRGIGVNQPQHF	.	.	TRBJ1-5	TRBV19
TGTGCCAGCAGCTTAGGAGTTCAAGAGACCCAGTACTTC	CASSLGVQETQYF	.	.	TRBJ2-5	TRBV7-9
TGTGCCAGTGGGACAGGGGCCGACGCGTTTTTT	CASGTGADAFF	TRBD1	few	TRBJ1-4	TRBV19
TGTGCCAGCAGCCGGATTTACAACTCCTACGAGCAGTACTTC	CASSRIYNSYEQYF	.	.	TRBJ2-7	TRBV13
TGTGCCAGCAGAACAGGGGTACGTGCCCGGTTGAATGAGCAGTTCTTC	CASRTGVRARLNEQFF	TRBD1	.	TRBJ2-1	TRBV11-3
TGTGCCAGCAGCAGCGAAAACCCCCCGGGCATGGCACCCCTCCACTTT	CASSSENPPGMAPLHF	.	.	TRBJ1-6	TRBV19